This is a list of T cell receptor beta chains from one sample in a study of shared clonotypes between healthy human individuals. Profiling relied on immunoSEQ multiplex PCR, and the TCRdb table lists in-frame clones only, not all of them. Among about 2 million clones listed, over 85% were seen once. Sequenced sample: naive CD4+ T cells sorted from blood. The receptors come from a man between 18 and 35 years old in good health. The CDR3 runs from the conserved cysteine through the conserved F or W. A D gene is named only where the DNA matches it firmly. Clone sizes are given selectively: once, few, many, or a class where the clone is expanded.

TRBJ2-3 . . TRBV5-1 TGCGCCAGCAGCTTAATCGGGGGCACAGATACGCAGTATTTT CASSLIGGTDTQYF
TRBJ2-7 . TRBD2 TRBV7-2 TGTGCCAGCAAAAGCGGGAGGGCCATAGACGAGCAGTACTTC CASKSGRAIDEQYF
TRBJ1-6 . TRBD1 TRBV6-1 TGTGCCAGCAGTGAAGGTGCAGGGGGCTATTCACCCCTCCACTTT CASSEGAGGYSPLHF
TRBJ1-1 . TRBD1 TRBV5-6 TGTGCCAGCAGCGCCTGGGACAGACCGAACACTGAAGCTTTCTTT CASSAWDRPNTEAFF
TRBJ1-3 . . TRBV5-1 TGCGCCAGCAGCTTGGCACGGACTCGTGGAAACACCATATATTTT CASSLARTRGNTIYF
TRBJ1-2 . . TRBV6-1 TGTGCCACACAGGAGTCATTTAGCTATGGCTACACCTTC CATQESFSYGYTF
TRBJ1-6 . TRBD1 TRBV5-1 TGCGCCAGCAGCTTGGAGGGGGCAGGTTCACCCCTCCACTTT CASSLEGAGSPLHF
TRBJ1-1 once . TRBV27 TGTGCCAGCAGTTTACCTGGATTTTACACTGAAGCTTTCTTT CASSLPGFYTEAFF
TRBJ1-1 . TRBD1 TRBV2 TGTGCCAGCAGAAGGGGGCAGGGGAACACTGAAGCTTTCTTT CASRRGQGNTEAFF
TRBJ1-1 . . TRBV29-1 TGCAGCGTTGGGCGCAGACTGAACACTGAAGCTTTCTTT CSVGRRLNTEAFF
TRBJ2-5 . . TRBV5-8 TGTGCCAGCAGCTTTTCGGGCCAAGAGACCCAGTACTTC CASSFSGQETQYF
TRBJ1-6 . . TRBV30 TGTGCCTGGAGTATACAGGGAGGCTCACCCCTCCACTTT CAWSIQGGSPLHF
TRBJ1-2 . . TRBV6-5 TGTGCCAGCAGACCTACAGGGTTGTTCTATGGCTACACCTTC CASRPTGLFYGYTF
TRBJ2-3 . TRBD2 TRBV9 TGTGCCAGCAGCGTAGGACTAGCGGGAGGCACAGATACGCAGTATTTT CASSVGLAGGTDTQYF
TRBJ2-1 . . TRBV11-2 TGTGCCAGCAGCTCCGAAGGGAGCTCCTACAATGAGCAGTTCTTC CASSSEGSSYNEQFF